The 24 T cell receptor beta chains below come from one sample, sequenced in a study of the immune and genomic landscape of osteosarcoma. The assay was immunoSEQ multiplex PCR, and TCRdb's table has in-frame clones only and misses some. Of 10,000 to 12,000 clones in the sample, 70% to 80% are singletons; the top ten hold around 19%. Osteosarcoma specimens were post-treatment primary, local recurrence and metastasis tumors from poor-prognosis patients. Sequencing was done on a sample of osteosarcoma tumor tissue from the lung. Receptors were obtained from a human donor with osteosarcoma.

The genes are TRBV4-1 and TRBJ1-1; 7 positions agree with TRBD1. V shed 4 bases and J 4 bases; nucleotides not matched to a gene: 6. CDR3 length equals 14 residues. Germline V gives CDR1 MGHRA, CDR2 YSYEKL. The CDR3 sequence is CASSRRTGATEAFF. The CDR3 nucleotides read TGCGCCAGCAGCCGCCGTACAGGGGCCACTGAAGCTTTCTTT.

The chain is built from TRBV9 and TRBJ2-5; TRBD2 matches at 14 bases. The J segment lost 6 bases and the V segment lost 4 bases, leaving 8 bases of the junction unmatched. From germline, CDR1 is SGDLS and CDR2 YYNGEE. The length of the CDR3 is 16 residues. The CDR3 protein is CASSPGTSGSRKTQYF. CDR3 sequence (DNA): TGTGCCAGCAGCCCTGGGACTAGCGGGAGTCGCAAGACCCAGTACTTC.

On this clone: Other DNA sequences in the same sample also yield this CDR3. The CDR3 sequence: CASSLGRGRYEQYF. The CDR3, as DNA: TGTGCCAGCAGTTTAGGCAGGGGAAGGTACGAGCAGTACTTC. The chain links TRBV27 to TRBJ2-7, with a possible D match to TRBD1 (6 bases). Germline assignment: CDR1 MNHEY and CDR2 SMNVEV (reference sequence). The CDR3 has 14 residues. V gave up 2 bases and J gave up 4 bases, with 12 bases separating them.

The chain recombines TRBV5-4 with TRBJ2-3; D gene ambiguous. CDR3 length: 16 amino acids. Trimming removed 4 bases at V and 2 bases at J, with 17 bases between. The V gene's germline CDR1 is SGHNT and CDR2 YYREEE (reference sequence). The CDR3 spells CASSRGHRVNTDTQYF. The DNA of the CDR3 is TGTGCCAGCAGCCGAGGCCACCGCGTTAACACAGATACGCAGTATTTT. The full variable domain, completed using reference TRBV5-4 and TRBJ2-3, is ETGVTQSPTHLIKTRGQQVTLRCSSQSGHNTVSWYQQALGQGPQFIFQYYREEENGRGNFPPRFSGLQFPNYSSELNVNALELDDSALYLCASSRGHRVNTDTQYFGPGTRLTVL.

The genes are TRBV10-1 and TRBJ2-1; D ambiguous. Between the trimmed V and J ends, which lost 4 bases and 6 bases, there was a span of 4 bases. This CDR3 comprises 11 residues. Germline-derived CDR1 and CDR2 are WNHNN and SYGVQD (reference sequence). The CDR3 here is CASSGGNEQFF. The CDR3 bases are TGCGCCAGCAGTGGGGGCAATGAGCAGTTCTTC.

This clone has just a few counts. The chain is built from TRBV6-6 and TRBJ1-1; no definite D call. The CDR3 is 13 residues long. V lost 8 bases, J lost 1 base, and 11 bases lay in between. From germline, CDR1 is MNHNY and CDR2 SVGAGI (reference sequence). CDR3 amino acids: CASFSSENTEAFF. The CDR3 DNA follows: TGTGCCAGCTTTAGTTCGGAGAACACTGAAGCTTTCTTT.

Only one count was recorded for this clone. The chain uses TRBV7-9 and TRBJ2-1, with D maybe TRBD1 (6 bases). Between the trimmed V and J ends, which lost 5 bases and 0 bases, there was a span of 14 bases. The CDR3 extends over 16 amino acids. CDR1 is SEHNR, CDR2 FQNEAQ, per germline (reference sequence). CDR3 DNA sequence: TGTGCCAGCAGCGGCCCCAGGGGAAGCTCCTACAATGAGCAGTTCTTC. Its protein product is CASSGPRGSSYNEQFF.

On this clone: The identical CDR3 is also encoded by other nucleotide sequences in the sample. This rearrangement joins TRBV2 to TRBJ2-2; maybe TRBD2 (7 bases). The CDR3 is 14 amino acids. Germline values: CDR1 SNHLY, CDR2 FYNNEI. V lost 6 bases to trimming and J lost 3 bases, with 11 bases between them. Written as DNA, the CDR3 is TGTGCCAGCAGGGGGGGGCGGTACACCGGGGAGCTGTTTTTT. It encodes CASRGGRYTGELFF.

V gene TRBV28 combines with J gene TRBJ1-2; maybe TRBD1 (5 bases). V was cut by 11 bases and J by 3 bases, with 22 bases left in between. The CDR3 is 15 residues long. The germline CDR1 and CDR2 sequences are MDHEN and SYDVKM. The CDR3 protein is CASQPRGWDDYGYTF. In DNA form, the CDR3 reads TGTGCCTCACAACCCCGGGGATGGGACGACTATGGCTACACCTTC.

This clone was seen a handful of times. The chain uses TRBV27 and TRBJ1-2; 8 nucleotides match TRBD1. The CDR3 consists of 18 residues. V gave up 5 bases and J gave up 11 bases; unmatched junction bases: 25. CDR1 and CDR2 from the germline V gene are MNHEY and SMNVEV (reference sequence). CDR3 sequence: CASSRDRPFEGLDILYTF. Written as DNA, the CDR3 is TGTGCCAGCAGTCGGGACAGGCCTTTCGAAGGTCTTGATATTTTGTACACCTTC.

There are a few counts of this clone. The sample holds other DNA sequences that translate to the same CDR3. The rearrangement links TRBV28 to TRBJ1-2; D not resolved. Germline V lookup: CDR1 MDHEN, CDR2 SYDVKM. The CDR3 sequence is 12 residues long. The germline V and J ends were trimmed by 5 bases and 0 bases, with 4 bases remaining between them. In DNA form, the CDR3 reads TGTGCCAGCAGTGGCCCTAACTATGGCTACACCTTC. Amino acids: CASSGPNYGYTF.

This chain joins TRBV6-1 and TRBJ1-5; D unclear. Per the germline V gene, CDR1 is MNHNS and CDR2 is SASEGT. The V end was cut by 6 bases, the J end by 4 bases, with 13 bases between. The CDR3 is 14 amino acids. The CDR3 spells CASRRPGRNQPQHF. The CDR3 nucleotides read TGTGCCAGCAGAAGGCCAGGTCGTAATCAGCCCCAGCATTTT.

The rearrangement uses TRBV6-5 and TRBJ1-2; D unclear. The V end was cut by 0 bases, the J end by 2 bases, with 10 bases between. The CDR3 spans 15 residues. Germline V gives CDR1 MNHEY, CDR2 SVGAGI. For the CDR3, the DNA is TGTGCCAGCAGTTACTCTCGGGGATCAAACTATGGCTACACCTTC. Encoded protein: CASSYSRGSNYGYTF.

This chain links TRBV19 with TRBJ1-5; no definite D call. Between the trimmed V and J ends, which lost 2 bases and 0 bases, there was a span of 8 bases. The CDR3 covers 15 residues. From germline, CDR1 is LNHDA and CDR2 SQIVND (reference sequence). This chain's CDR3 is CASSIQDYSNQPQHF. The CDR3 DNA reads TGTGCCAGTAGTATACAGGATTATAGCAATCAGCCCCAGCATTTT.

V gene TRBV9 combines with J gene TRBJ1-3; D is uncertain. Deletions cut 5 bases from V and 0 bases from J, with 12 bases between. CDR1 and CDR2 (germline): SGDLS, YYNGEE. CDR3 length: 15 residues. CDR3 nucleotides: TGTGCCAGCAGAGCCAACCTCAGCTCTGGAAACACCATATATTTT. Its translation: CASRANLSSGNTIYF.

The rearrangement links TRBV5-6 to TRBJ2-4; the D is unclear. The germline gives CDR1 SGHDT, CDR2 YYEEEE. V dropped 4 bases and J dropped 2 bases, with 13 bases sitting between them. CDR3 length equals 15 residues. CDR3: CASSPSRSTKNIQYF. The CDR3 DNA reads TGTGCCAGCAGCCCCTCCAGGAGTACCAAAAACATTCAGTACTTC.

The chain carries TRBV5-1 and TRBJ2-7; TRBD1 aligns across 8 bases. The CDR3 loop spans 14 amino acids. In germline, CDR1 is SGHRS, CDR2 YFSETQ. V trimming: 7 bases; J trimming: 6 bases; junction bases outside the gene matches: 12. The CDR3 loop reads CASGNSGQGGEQYF. The CDR3 DNA reads as TGCGCCAGCGGCAACTCCGGACAGGGTGGCGAGCAGTACTTC.

The V gene is TRBV2, the J gene TRBJ2-5, with D possibly TRBD2 on 7 matching bases. The V gene's germline CDR1 is SNHLY and CDR2 FYNNEI. V was pared by 7 bases and J by 5 bases, with 17 bases between. This CDR3 has 14 amino acids. The CDR3 nucleotides are TGTGCCAGCAATAACGGGGGGCGCGGGGAGACCCAGTACTTC. This translates into CASNNGGRGETQYF.

J is TRBJ2-3 and V is TRBV4-2; 9 positions agree with TRBD2. CDR1 and CDR2 (germline): LGHNA, YNFKEQ. The CDR3 is 16 residues long. Trimming cost V 2 bases and J 4 bases; bases outside gene matches: 7. The CDR3 is CASSQHSGSGADTQYF. Here the CDR3 DNA reads TGTGCCAGCAGCCAACATAGCGGGAGCGGGGCAGATACGCAGTATTTT.

The genes are TRBV7-2 and TRBJ2-5; D remains ambiguous. V lost 5 bases, J lost 3 bases, and 4 bases lay in between. The CDR3 is 11 amino acids. CDR1 and CDR2 (germline): SGHTA, FQGNSA. The CDR3 reads CASSQKETQYF. DNA of the CDR3: TGTGCCAGCAGCCAAAAAGAGACCCAGTACTTC.

As for this clone: The junction differs from germline at one of its ends, possibly a read error. The chain links TRBV14 to TRBJ2-3, with TRBD1 as a possible D gene (5 bases). Germline assignment: CDR1 SGHDN and CDR2 FVKESK. The CDR3 loop spans 15 amino acids. CDR3 sequence reads: CASSQVPSSGDTQYF. For the CDR3, the DNA is TGTGCCAGCAGTCAAGTACCGAGCTCAGGGGATACGCAGTATTTT.

This chain joins TRBV5-1 and TRBJ2-1, with D possibly matching TRBD1 (5 bases). The CDR3 runs to 18 residues. V gave up 1 base and J gave up 1 base, with 18 bases separating them. Germline V gene data show CDR1 as SGHRS and CDR2 as YFSETQ. CDR3 loop: CASSLLLWVAGSYNEQFF. CDR3 sequence (DNA): TGCGCCAGCAGCTTGCTCCTCTGGGTCGCAGGGTCCTACAATGAGCAGTTCTTC.

The J gene is TRBJ2-2, the V gene TRBV2; TRBD1 is a possible D gene (6 bases). Germline lookup yields CDR1 SNHLY and CDR2 FYNNEI. The CDR3 loop spans 16 amino acids. V lost 6 bases, J lost 8 bases, and 22 bases lay in between. CDR3 protein: CASRAGVPAGVGELFF. CDR3 coding DNA: TGTGCCAGCAGGGCAGGGGTACCGGCTGGAGTAGGGGAGCTGTTTTTT.

V gene TRBV28 combines with J gene TRBJ1-4; D remains unclear. The CDR3 consists of 15 residues. CDR1 is MDHEN, CDR2 SYDVKM, per germline. With 2 bases removed from V and 2 bases from J, the gap between germline ends came to 9 bases. The CDR3 region is CASSLGGSTNEKLFF. In DNA form, the CDR3 reads TGTGCCAGCAGTTTAGGAGGGTCCACTAATGAAAAACTGTTTTTT. Based on the CDR3 plus reference TRBV28 and TRBJ1-4, the full variable domain is DVKVTQSSRYLVKRTGEKVFLECVQDMDHENMFWYRQDPGLGLRLIYFSYDVKMKEKGDIPEGYSVSREKKERFSLILESASTNQTSMYLCASSLGGSTNEKLFFGSGTQLSVL.